This is a list of T cell receptor beta chains from one sample in a study of OX40 agonist ivuxolimab in advanced cancers. TCRdb's copy holds only in-frame clones and misses some; the assay was immunoSEQ multiplex PCR. The sample includes 25,000 to 40,000 clones, around 76% of them seen just once. Sequences were derived from CD4+ or CD8+ T cells sorted from blood, sampled in a trial of the OX40 agonist ivuxolimab. Source of these receptors: an adult with an advanced solid tumor such as melanoma, head and neck, liver or kidney cancer. CDR3s include the opening cysteine and the closing phenylalanine or tryptophan. D genes are given only for firm matches. Only some rows state a clone size, as once, few, many or a class for expanded clones.

J gene: TRBJ1-5; V gene: TRBV7-2; D gene: NA; clone size: NA; CDR3 DNA: TGTGCCAGCAGCTTAATCTCCAATCAGCCCCAGCATTTT; CDR3 protein: CASSLISNQPQHF
J gene: TRBJ1-3; V gene: TRBV19; D gene: NA; clone size: NA; CDR3 DNA: TGTGCCAGTAGTATCGGCACCACCATATATTTT; CDR3 protein: CASSIGTTIYF
J gene: TRBJ2-1; V gene: TRBV7-9; D gene: NA; clone size: NA; CDR3 DNA: TGTGCCAGCAGCCCGCTCGGGGCGGGGAGATACAATGAGCAGTTCTTC; CDR3 protein: CASSPLGAGRYNEQFF
J gene: TRBJ1-5; V gene: TRBV19; D gene: NA; clone size: NA; CDR3 DNA: TGTGCCAGTAGTATAGGGTCGACAGGAGGACAGCCCCAGCATTTT; CDR3 protein: CASSIGSTGGQPQHF
J gene: TRBJ1-6; V gene: TRBV19; D gene: NA; clone size: once; CDR3 DNA: TGTGCCAGTAGTACCGGGGGCCGAGGGGTAAGCTCACCCCTCCACTTT; CDR3 protein: CASSTGGRGVSSPLHF
J gene: TRBJ2-1; V gene: TRBV6-6; D gene: TRBD1; clone size: once; CDR3 DNA: TGTGCCAGCAGTACACAGGGGAATGAGCAGTTCTTC; CDR3 protein: CASSTQGNEQFF
J gene: TRBJ2-7; V gene: TRBV7-6; D gene: TRBD2; clone size: NA; CDR3 DNA: TGTGCCAGCAGCCCCGGGGGGGAGCAGTACTTC; CDR3 protein: CASSPGGEQYF
J gene: TRBJ2-3; V gene: TRBV6-1; D gene: NA; clone size: NA; CDR3 DNA: TGTGCCAGCAGCACCGGAACAGGACGCACAGATACGCAGTATTTT; CDR3 protein: CASSTGTGRTDTQYF
J gene: TRBJ1-4; V gene: TRBV7-2; D gene: TRBD1; clone size: few; CDR3 DNA: TGTGCCAGCAGCTCCAGTCGTGTTGGGACAGGGGGCGAAAAACTGTTTTTT; CDR3 protein: CASSSSRVGTGGEKLFF
J gene: TRBJ2-5; V gene: TRBV15; D gene: NA; clone size: NA; CDR3 DNA: TGTGCCACCAGCAGAGATTTAACATCGGAGACCCAGTACTTC; CDR3 protein: CATSRDLTSETQYF
J gene: TRBJ2-7; V gene: TRBV2; D gene: NA; clone size: few; CDR3 DNA: TGTGCCAGCATTGGGTTTTCCTACGAGCAGTACTTC; CDR3 protein: CASIGFSYEQYF
J gene: TRBJ1-1; V gene: TRBV28; D gene: NA; clone size: NA; CDR3 DNA: TGTGCCAGCAGTTTAAGCGGAACTGAAGCTTTCTTT; CDR3 protein: CASSLSGTEAFF
J gene: TRBJ2-7; V gene: TRBV7-8; D gene: TRBD1; clone size: NA; CDR3 DNA: TGTGCCAGCAGCTTCTACGGGACAGAGAGCTACGAGCAGTACTTC; CDR3 protein: CASSFYGTESYEQYF
J gene: TRBJ1-1; V gene: TRBV20-1; D gene: NA; clone size: few; CDR3 DNA: TGCAGTGCTAGTTTGAACACTGAAGCTTTCTTT; CDR3 protein: CSASLNTEAFF
J gene: TRBJ2-7; V gene: TRBV7-8; D gene: NA; clone size: few; CDR3 DNA: TGTGCCAGCAGCTTGTCATACGAGCAGTACTTC; CDR3 protein: CASSLSYEQYF
J gene: TRBJ2-3; V gene: TRBV7-3; D gene: TRBD2; clone size: once; CDR3 DNA: TGTGCCAGCAGCTTAACGGCGGGAGTGATGAAAAATACGCAGTATTTT; CDR3 protein: CASSLTAGVMKNTQYF
J gene: TRBJ2-7; V gene: TRBV28; D gene: NA; clone size: NA; CDR3 DNA: TGTGCCAGCAGTCTGAACACTGGCGAGCAGTACTTC; CDR3 protein: CASSLNTGEQYF
J gene: TRBJ1-1; V gene: TRBV7-2; D gene: NA; clone size: NA; CDR3 DNA: TGTGCCAGCAGCTTAAGTGCATCGACTGTTGAAGCTTTCTTT; CDR3 protein: CASSLSASTVEAFF
J gene: TRBJ2-7; V gene: TRBV10-1; D gene: NA; clone size: NA; CDR3 DNA: TGCGCCAGCAGCTCAGGAGCTTACGAGCAGTACTTC; CDR3 protein: CASSSGAYEQYF
J gene: TRBJ1-3; V gene: TRBV29-1; D gene: NA; clone size: NA; CDR3 DNA: TGCAGCGTTGAAAGGGGGGTCGGAAACACCATATATTTT; CDR3 protein: CSVERGVGNTIYF
J gene: TRBJ1-3; V gene: TRBV13; D gene: NA; clone size: NA; CDR3 DNA: TGTGCCAGCAGCTTAGGGGGAATTTCGAACACCATATATTTT; CDR3 protein: CASSLGGISNTIYF
J gene: TRBJ2-2; V gene: TRBV7-3; D gene: TRBD2; clone size: NA; CDR3 DNA: TGTGCCAGCAGCTTACGGAATAGCGGGGGCACCGGGGAGCTGTTTTTT; CDR3 protein: CASSLRNSGGTGELFF
J gene: TRBJ1-4; V gene: TRBV4-3; D gene: TRBD1; clone size: NA; CDR3 DNA: TGCGCCAGCAGCCAGAGACAGGGGGCTACTAATGAAAAACTGTTTTTT; CDR3 protein: CASSQRQGATNEKLFF
J gene: TRBJ2-7; V gene: TRBV7-9; D gene: TRBD2; clone size: NA; CDR3 DNA: TGTGCCAGCAGGGCCGCCGGGACTAATTACGAGCAGTACTTC; CDR3 protein: CASRAAGTNYEQYF